The next 27 T cell receptor beta chains were all read from a single sample in a study of T cell changes during pregnancy in multiple sclerosis. The protocol was immunoSEQ multiplex PCR, while the TCRdb copy is restricted to in-frame clones and leaves out a portion. The sample lists roughly 88,000 clones; 92% were seen once. Source: peripheral blood, taken in the first trimester of pregnancy. The receptors were gathered from a female donor with multiple sclerosis, enrolled in a pregnancy study.

CDR3 loop: CASSLGYEQYF. In nucleotides, the CDR3 is TGTGCCAGCAGTCTAGGTTACGAGCAGTACTTC. This rearrangement joins TRBV27 to TRBJ2-7; D remains ambiguous. Trimming took off 5 bases at V and 4 bases at J, with 6 bases between the two ends. Germline V gene sequence: CDR1 MNHEY, CDR2 SMNVEV (reference sequence). The CDR3 totals 11 residues.

The chain carries TRBV18 and TRBJ2-1, with TRBD1 identical over 7 bases. This CDR3 contains 14 residues. The V gene's germline CDR1 is KGHSH and CDR2 LQKENI. V was pared by 0 bases and J by 6 bases, with 2 bases of the junction left unmatched. CDR3: CASSPPTGVNEQFF. As DNA, the CDR3 is TGTGCCAGCTCACCACCTACAGGGGTCAATGAGCAGTTCTTC.

The CDR3 here is CASSLFGGSEGRGYEQYF. CDR3 sequence (DNA): TGTGCCAGCAGCTTATTTGGGGGGTCAGAGGGAAGGGGCTACGAGCAGTACTTC. The chain couples TRBV11-3 to TRBJ2-7; tentatively, D is TRBD2 (6 bases). This CDR3 has 18 amino acids. CDR1 and CDR2 from the germline V gene are SGHNT and YENEEA. V was trimmed by 2 bases and J by 3 bases, leaving 23 bases between them.

This clone was seen once. V is TRBV29-1 and J is TRBJ2-3, with 11 bases that match TRBD2. The germline V gene has CDR1 SQVTM and CDR2 ANQGSEA. V lost 0 bases and J lost 1; bases outside the gene matches: 6. The CDR3 is made up of 17 amino acids. This chain's CDR3 is CSVEDPLLAGGTDTQYF. The CDR3 coding sequence is TGCAGCGTTGAAGATCCCCTACTAGCGGGAGGCACAGATACGCAGTATTTT.

CDR3 in DNA: TGTGCCAGCAGCCTTCCCACAGGGAATGGTGAAAAACTGTTTTTT. Encoded protein: CASSLPTGNGEKLFF. The V gene is TRBV28, the J gene TRBJ1-4, with TRBD1 as a possible D gene (6 bases). Germline V gives CDR1 MDHEN, CDR2 SYDVKM. Trimming cost V 6 bases and J 7 bases, with 18 bases left between them. CDR3 size: 15 residues.

This clone was seen only once. The chain uses TRBV2 and TRBJ2-1; possibly TRBD1 for D (5 bases). This CDR3 region has 12 residues. Trimming pared 7 bases from V and 7 bases from J, leaving 11 bases between. Germline V gene data show CDR1 as SNHLY and CDR2 as FYNNEI. Written as DNA, the CDR3 is TGTGCCAGCACCGACGACAGTAATGAGCAGTTCTTC. Residues: CASTDDSNEQFF.

J is TRBJ2-1 and V is TRBV29-1, with 10 bases aligning to TRBD2. CDR1 and CDR2 (germline): SQVTM, ANQGSEA. This CDR3 contains 15 residues. V gave up 7 bases and J gave up 8 bases; unmatched junction bases: 14. This CDR3 is CSATGSLAGAYEQFF. In DNA, the CDR3 is TGCAGCGCCACGGGTAGCCTAGCGGGAGCCTATGAGCAGTTCTTC.

The J gene is TRBJ1-2, the V gene TRBV4-1, with 8 positions matching TRBD1. J lost 6 bases, V lost 1 base, and 13 bases had no gene match. This CDR3 contains 17 residues. Germline CDR1 reads MGHRA; CDR2 reads YSYEKL. The CDR3 DNA follows: TGCGCCAGCAGCCAAGTATTATCAGGGGGCGCAGGCAATGGCTACACCTTC. As protein: CASSQVLSGGAGNGYTF.

The V gene is TRBV28, the J gene TRBJ1-4, with D possibly matching TRBD1 (6 bases). Germline V lookup: CDR1 MDHEN, CDR2 SYDVKM. The CDR3 consists of 15 residues. The V gene lost 5 bases and the J gene lost 8 bases, with 18 bases spanning the gap. The chain's CDR3 is CASSGGQMRQEKLFF. CDR3 bases: TGTGCCAGCAGTGGCGGACAGATGCGTCAAGAAAAACTGTTTTTT.

This chain links TRBV13 with TRBJ2-7; D not resolved. Germline V gene data show CDR1 as PRHDT and CDR2 as FYEKMQ (reference sequence). The CDR3 is made up of 12 amino acids. V was pared by 4 bases and J by 6 bases, with 10 bases between. The CDR3 nucleotides read TGTGCCAGCAGCTCGGCTGGGCGCGAGCAGTACTTC. It is translated as CASSSAGREQYF.

The chain has TRBV5-5 and TRBJ1-1; 8 bases are shared with TRBD1. J gave up 11 bases and V 7 bases, and 10 bases lay outside the gene matches. This CDR3 has 12 amino acids. Germline lookup yields CDR1 SGHKS and CDR2 YYEKEE (reference sequence). CDR3 loop: CASLTTTGGAFF. The CDR3 coding sequence is TGTGCCAGCCTGACGACCACAGGGGGTGCTTTCTTT.

The chain links TRBV6-5 to TRBJ2-7; 9 bases match TRBD1. CDR3 length equals 14 residues. The ends lost 10 bases at V and 5 bases at J; junction bases unmatched: 12. Germline CDR1 and CDR2: MNHEY and SVGAGI. The chain's CDR3 is CAISPGTGRDEQYF. The CDR3 DNA follows: TGTGCCATTTCCCCCGGGACAGGGAGGGACGAGCAGTACTTC.

This clone was seen once. The J gene is TRBJ2-3, the V gene TRBV9; 10 bases are shared with TRBD2. From germline, CDR1 is SGDLS and CDR2 YYNGEE. After removal of 6 bases from V and 5 bases from J, the junction contained 9 bases not matched to a gene. The CDR3 covers 15 residues. The CDR3 coding sequence is TGTGCCAGCACCTCTAGCGGGAGTAGAGGAGATACGCAGTATTTT. This sequence encodes CASTSSGSRGDTQYF.

This chain links TRBV7-2 with TRBJ1-5; D might be TRBD1 (6 bases). The CDR3 is made up of 16 amino acids. Germline V CDR1 and CDR2: SGHTA, FQGNSA. V lost 3 bases and J 0 bases, leaving 12 bases between the germline ends. The CDR3 protein is CASSFAGGASNQPQHF. For the CDR3, the DNA is TGTGCCAGCAGCTTCGCTGGGGGGGCTAGCAATCAGCCCCAGCATTTT.

The chain links TRBV28 to TRBJ2-1; D gene unclear. V lost 7 bases and J lost 0, with 4 bases in between. This CDR3 is 12 amino acids long. Germline CDR1 and CDR2: MDHEN and SYDVKM. In DNA, the CDR3 is TGTGCCAGCAAGAGCTCCTACAATGAGCAGTTCTTC. Translating gives CASKSSYNEQFF.

The chain combines TRBV4-1 with TRBJ1-1, with TRBD1 identical over 7 bases. The CDR3 runs to 17 residues. The junction had 9 bases not matched to a gene; V was cut back by 0 bases and J by 2 bases. Per the germline V gene, CDR1 is MGHRA and CDR2 is YSYEKL. The CDR3 nucleotides read TGCGCCAGCAGCCAAGACCAAAACAGGGGAACTAACACTGAAGCTTTCTTT. This codes for CASSQDQNRGTNTEAFF.

V gene TRBV7-3 combines with J gene TRBJ2-2, with 11 bases matching TRBD1. This CDR3 has 18 amino acids. J lost 4 bases, V lost 5 bases, and 12 bases had no gene match. Germline loops: CDR1 SGHTA, CDR2 FQGTGA. The CDR3 DNA reads TGTGCCAGCAGCGAACACGTCAGGACAGGGGGCGGCACCGGGGAGCTGTTTTTT. It is translated as CASSEHVRTGGGTGELFF.

This chain links TRBV5-1 with TRBJ1-4, with D possibly being TRBD1 (5 bases). The CDR3 loop spans 15 amino acids. Germline V CDR1 and CDR2: SGHRS, YFSETQ. The V gene lost 0 bases and the J gene lost 5 bases, with 11 bases spanning the gap. The CDR3 DNA follows: TGCGCCAGCAGCTTGGATGAAGCAGGGAATGAAAAACTGTTTTTT. This translates into CASSLDEAGNEKLFF.

The rearrangement uses TRBV30 and TRBJ1-2; D not certain. The V gene lost 4 bases and the J gene lost 3 bases, with 9 bases spanning the gap. There are 12 residues in the CDR3. Germline V CDR1 and CDR2: GTSNPN, SVGIG (reference sequence). CDR3 loop: CAWTDTHYGYTF. The CDR3 DNA follows: TGTGCCTGGACTGACACTCACTATGGCTACACCTTC.

In nucleotides, the CDR3 is TGTGCCAGCAGCTCCGAGACTAGCGGGACCCAGTACTTC. This sequence encodes CASSSETSGTQYF. V usage is TRBV7-2 and J usage is TRBJ2-5; 9 positions agree with TRBD2. From germline, CDR1 is SGHTA and CDR2 FQGNSA. The junction had 4 bases not matched to a gene; V was cut back by 4 bases and J by 7 bases. The CDR3 totals 13 residues.

The chain employs TRBV27 and TRBJ1-2; D gene unclear. This CDR3 has 13 residues. The germline V and J ends were trimmed by 3 bases and 6 bases, with 11 bases remaining between them. The germline V gene encodes CDR1 MNHEY and CDR2 SMNVEV (reference sequence). The CDR3, as DNA: TGTGCCAGCAGTTTTTTGACGGGAGATGGCTACACCTTC. Its protein product is CASSFLTGDGYTF.

The chain has TRBV9 and TRBJ2-1; 7 bases are a match to TRBD2. Looked up from germline, CDR1 is SGDLS and CDR2 is YYNGEE. The junction had 2 bases not matched to a gene; V was cut back by 2 bases and J by 3 bases. The CDR3 totals 14 residues. In DNA form, the CDR3 reads TGTGCCAGCAGCGTGAGCGGGGTCTACAATGAGCAGTTCTTC. The encoded protein is CASSVSGVYNEQFF.

This clone came up once. CDR3 sequence: CASSLGQGRRPQHF. CDR3 in DNA: TGTGCCAGCAGTTTGGGACAGGGGAGGCGGCCCCAGCATTTT. The V gene is TRBV27, the J gene TRBJ1-5; 10 nucleotides align to TRBD1. The CDR3 consists of 14 residues. Germline V gives CDR1 MNHEY, CDR2 SMNVEV (reference sequence). With V trimmed by 3 bases and J by 9 bases, 5 bases remained unmatched.

The CDR3 DNA is TGTGCCAGCAGTCAGGACGGACTAGCCAAAAACATTCAGTACTTC. It specifies CASSQDGLAKNIQYF. V usage is TRBV2 and J usage is TRBJ2-4; tentative D call: TRBD2 (5 bases). The CDR3 contains 15 residues. Trimming shortened V by 5 bases and J by 0 bases, and 11 bases separated the two germline ends. The germline gives CDR1 SNHLY, CDR2 FYNNEI.

Only a few counts were recorded for this clone. The chain uses TRBV5-1 and TRBJ1-2, with 7 bases fitting TRBD1. The germline gives CDR1 SGHRS, CDR2 YFSETQ. Trimming cost V 1 base and J 6 bases; bases outside gene matches: 3. This CDR3 is 13 amino acids long. The CDR3 DNA reads TGCGCCAGCAGCTTGACAGGGGTGGATGGCTACACCTTC. Translating it yields CASSLTGVDGYTF.

V gene TRBV11-2 combines with J gene TRBJ1-1; D gene ambiguous. Trimming removed 0 bases from V and 0 bases from J, with 17 bases in between. Germline CDR1 is SGHAT and CDR2 is FQNNGV. This CDR3 contains 18 residues. The CDR3 is CASSLDKLGGGMNTEAFF. In DNA, the CDR3 is TGTGCCAGCAGCTTAGATAAATTGGGAGGAGGTATGAACACTGAAGCTTTCTTT.

Concerning this clone itself: Other DNA sequences in this sample translate to the same CDR3. V is TRBV27 and J is TRBJ1-2; tentatively, D is TRBD1 (5 bases). Trimming shortened V by 5 bases and J by 2 bases, and 9 bases separated the two germline ends. Germline CDR1 and CDR2: MNHEY and SMNVEV (reference sequence). The CDR3 covers 13 residues. The CDR3 region is CASSLTVNYGYTF. Here the CDR3 DNA reads TGTGCCAGCAGTCTGACAGTAAACTATGGCTACACCTTC.